The present T cell receptor (beta chain) was sequenced within a study of T cell responses to AZD1222 COVID-19 vaccine. The V end lost 0 bases, the J end lost 3 bases, and 6 bases lay between the germline ends. This CDR3 comprises 13 residues. Germline V gene sequence: CDR1 KGHSH, CDR2 LQKENI. Repertoires were generated with immunoSEQ multiplex PCR, while TCRdb's copy carries only in-frame clones and drops some. Of about 53,000 clones in the sample, approximately 84% were seen once. The sequence was collected from an adult in good health. The sample here was peripheral blood, taken on day 0 of AZD1222 vaccination. The V and J genes are TRBV18 and TRBJ2-7, with unresolved D. The CDR3 protein is CASSPPNDYEQYF. The DNA for the CDR3 is TGTGCCAGCTCACCACCTAACGACTACGAGCAGTACTTC.